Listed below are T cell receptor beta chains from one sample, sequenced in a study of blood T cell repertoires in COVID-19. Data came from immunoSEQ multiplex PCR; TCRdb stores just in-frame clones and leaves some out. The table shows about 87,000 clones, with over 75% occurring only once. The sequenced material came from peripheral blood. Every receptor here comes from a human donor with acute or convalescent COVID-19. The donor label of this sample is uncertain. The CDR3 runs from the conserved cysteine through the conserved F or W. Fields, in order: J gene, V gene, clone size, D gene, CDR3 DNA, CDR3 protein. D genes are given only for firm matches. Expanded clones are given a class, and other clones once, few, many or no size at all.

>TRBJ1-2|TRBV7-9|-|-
TGTGCCAGCAGCTTAGACGGGAACTATGGCTACACCTTC
CASSLDGNYGYTF
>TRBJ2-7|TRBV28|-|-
TGTGCCAGCCGATCCCCACAGGGCTCCTACGAGCAGTACTTC
CASRSPQGSYEQYF
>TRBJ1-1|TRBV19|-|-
TGTGCCAGTAGTATTCAGAGGATCCAGAACACTGAAGCTTTCTTT
CASSIQRIQNTEAFF
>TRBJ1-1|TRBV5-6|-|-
TGTGCCAGCAGCGTGGGACGAAGGGAGACTGAAGCTTTCTTT
CASSVGRRETEAFF
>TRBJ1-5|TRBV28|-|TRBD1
TGTGCCAGCAGTTTAGTGGCCGGACAGGACCATCAGCCCCAGCATTTT
CASSLVAGQDHQPQHF
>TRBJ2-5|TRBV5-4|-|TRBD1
TGTGCCAGCAGCACAGGGACAGTTTTAAAGTACCAAGAGACCCAGTACTTC
CASSTGTVLKYQETQYF
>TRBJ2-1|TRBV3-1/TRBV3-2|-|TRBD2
TGTGCCAGCAGCCTTAGCGGGGGGACTTACAATGAGCAGTTCTTC
CASSLSGGTYNEQFF
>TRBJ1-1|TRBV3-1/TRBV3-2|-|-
TGTGCCAGCAGCCAATTAGGGGAGGGAGCTTTCTTT
CASSQLGEGAFF
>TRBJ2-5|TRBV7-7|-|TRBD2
TGTGCTAGCAGCCCCTTAGCGGGGGGGCCTGTTGAGACCCAGTACTTC
CASSPLAGGPVETQYF
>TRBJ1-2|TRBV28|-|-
TGTGCCAGCAGTTGGGCAGGGATCTATGGCTACACCTTC
CASSWAGIYGYTF
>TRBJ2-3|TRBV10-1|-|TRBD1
TGCGCCAGCAGCCCCGGGACAGGGGGGACGCAGTATTTT
CASSPGTGGTQYF
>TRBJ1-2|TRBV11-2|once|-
TGTGCCAGCAGCTTAATCTCTGGGGGCATGGGCTATGGCTACACCTTC
CASSLISGGMGYGYTF
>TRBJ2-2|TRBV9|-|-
TGTGCCAGCAGCGTAGCTGGGGGGGCAGCCGGGGAGCTGTTTTTT
CASSVAGGAAGELFF
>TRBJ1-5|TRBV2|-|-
TGTGCCAGCAGTCCAGACAGTTACAATCAGCCCCAGCATTTT
CASSPDSYNQPQHF
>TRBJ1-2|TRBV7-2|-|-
TGTGCCAGCAGCTTAAACGTAGCTAACTATGGCTACACCTTC
CASSLNVANYGYTF
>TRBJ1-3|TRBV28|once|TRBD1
TGTGCCAGCAGTTTACAGGGGGGCTCTGGAAACACCATATATTTT
CASSLQGGSGNTIYF
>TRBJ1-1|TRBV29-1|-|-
TGCAGCGTTCCCAGCGGGGGGGGAACGGATACTGAAGCTTTCTTT
CSVPSGGGTDTEAFF
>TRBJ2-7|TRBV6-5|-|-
TGTGCCAGCTCCCGAGCCCTCTACGAGCAGTACTTC
CASSRALYEQYF
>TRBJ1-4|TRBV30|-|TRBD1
TGTGCCTGGAGGGGAACCGGGACAGGGATAACTAATGAAAAACTGTTTTTT
CAWRGTGTGITNEKLFF
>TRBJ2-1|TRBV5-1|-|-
TGCGCCAGCAGCTTTGAGGATTGGTCCTACAATGAGCAGTTCTTC
CASSFEDWSYNEQFF
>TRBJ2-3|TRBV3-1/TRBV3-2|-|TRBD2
TGTGCCAGCAGCCACCAGCCGGGACTAGCGGGGACAGATACGCAGTATTTT
CASSHQPGLAGTDTQYF
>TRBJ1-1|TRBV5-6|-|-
TGTGCCAGCAGCCCCGACTCGGCGAACACTGAAGCTTTCTTT
CASSPDSANTEAFF
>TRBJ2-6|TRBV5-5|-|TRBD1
TGTGCCAGCAGCTCTGGGACAGGGGGAGTTGGGGCCAACGTCCTGACTTTC
CASSSGTGGVGANVLTF
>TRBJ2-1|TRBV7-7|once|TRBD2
TGTGCCAGCAGTCCCTACGGGACTAGGGGAAATGAGCAGTTCTTC
CASSPYGTRGNEQFF
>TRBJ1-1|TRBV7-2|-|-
TGTGCCAGCAGCTTACACAGGACAACTGAAGCTTTCTTT
CASSLHRTTEAFF
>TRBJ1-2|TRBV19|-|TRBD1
TGTGCCAGTAGTCCCCTGACAGGGGCCCTGGCTGATGGCTACACCTTC
CASSPLTGALADGYTF
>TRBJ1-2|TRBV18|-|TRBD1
TGTGCCAGCTCACCAAGGGAAGGGGGCCTCTATGGCTACACCTTC
CASSPREGGLYGYTF
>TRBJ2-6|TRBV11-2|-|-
TGTGCCAGCAGCACAATTCAGACGGGCTCTGGGGCCAACGTCCTGACTTTC
CASSTIQTGSGANVLTF
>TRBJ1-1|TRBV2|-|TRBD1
TGTGCCAGCAGTCAGGGGGGAAACACTGAAGCTTTCTTT
CASSQGGNTEAFF
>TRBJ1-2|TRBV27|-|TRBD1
TGTGCCAGCAGTGTTTGGGGACAGGGGGGAGGCTACACCTTC
CASSVWGQGGGYTF
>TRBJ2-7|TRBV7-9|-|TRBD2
TGTGCCAGCAGTTCGCGGGGGGCGGTTTACGAGCAGTACTTC
CASSSRGAVYEQYF
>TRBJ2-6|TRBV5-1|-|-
TGCGCCAGCAGCTTGGTCGGCTCTGGGGCCAACGTCCTGACTTTC
CASSLVGSGANVLTF
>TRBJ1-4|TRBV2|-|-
TGTGCCAGCAGCAGGGCCAGTCCATTAAGTGCAACTAATGAAAAACTGTTTTTT
CASSRASPLSATNEKLFF
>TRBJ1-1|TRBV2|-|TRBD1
TGTGCCAGCAGAGGGACAGGGGCCTTGAACACTGAAGCTTTCTTT
CASRGTGALNTEAFF
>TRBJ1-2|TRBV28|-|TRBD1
TGTGCCAGCAGTTCCTCGACAGGGGTCTATGGCTACACCTTC
CASSSSTGVYGYTF
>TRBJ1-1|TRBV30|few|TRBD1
TGTGCCTGGGCCCAGGGGGCAAGTACTGAAGCTTTCTTT
CAWAQGASTEAFF
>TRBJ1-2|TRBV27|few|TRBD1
TGTGCCAGCAGTCCTGACAGGGTCTATGGCTACACCTTC
CASSPDRVYGYTF
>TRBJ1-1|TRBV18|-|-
TGTGCCAGCTCACCCGTAAACAGGGCTCACACTGAAGCTTTCTTT
CASSPVNRAHTEAFF
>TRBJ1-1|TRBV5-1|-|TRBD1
TGCGCCAGCAGCTTGGACAGGGGTTACACTGAAGCTTTCTTT
CASSLDRGYTEAFF
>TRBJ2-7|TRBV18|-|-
TGTGCCAGCTCAACGACAGTTTTCTCCTACGAGCAGTACTTC
CASSTTVFSYEQYF
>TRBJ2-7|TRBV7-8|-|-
TGTGCCAGCAGCTTGAGGACTGAACCCTCCTACGAGCAGTACTTC
CASSLRTEPSYEQYF
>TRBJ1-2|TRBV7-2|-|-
TGTGCCAGCAGCTTCGGGTCGAACTATGGCTACACCTTC
CASSFGSNYGYTF
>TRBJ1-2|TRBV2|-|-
TGTGCCAGCAGTGAACCAGTGAACGCAGGCTACACCTTC
CASSEPVNAGYTF
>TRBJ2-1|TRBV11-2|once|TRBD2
TGTGCCAGCAGTTTTGGACTAGCGGCGATTTACAATGAGCAGTTCTTC
CASSFGLAAIYNEQFF
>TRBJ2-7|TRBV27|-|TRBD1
TGTGCCAGCAGTTTAAACAGGGGGGCCTACGAGCAGTACTTC
CASSLNRGAYEQYF
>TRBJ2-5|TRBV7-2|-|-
TGTGCCAGCAGCTTAAATGGGGCTCGGGAGACCCAGTACTTC
CASSLNGARETQYF
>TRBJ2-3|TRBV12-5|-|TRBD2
TGTGCTAGTGGTTTGGCCGGACTAGCGGGGGCACCAGATACGCAGTATTTT
CASGLAGLAGAPDTQYF
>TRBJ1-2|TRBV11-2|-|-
TGTGCCAGCAGCTTGTGGGGGCTTTATGGCTACACCTTC
CASSLWGLYGYTF
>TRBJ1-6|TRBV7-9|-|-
TGTGCCAGCAGCCCTGGGACATTTGGATCACCCCTCCACTTT
CASSPGTFGSPLHF
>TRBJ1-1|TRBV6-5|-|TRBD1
TGTGCCAGCGGAAGACAGGGGGCCATGACTGAAGCTTTCTTT
CASGRQGAMTEAFF
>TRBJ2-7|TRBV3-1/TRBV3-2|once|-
TGTGCCAGCAGCCAAGGTGGGGGCGGGGGCTCCTACGAGCAGTACTTC
CASSQGGGGGSYEQYF